The next 12 T cell receptor beta chains were all read from a single sample in a study of blood T cell repertoires in COVID-19. Using immunoSEQ multiplex PCR, the repertoire was profiled, and TCRdb retains in-frame clones only, with some absent. The sample holds 200,000 to 250,000 clones, over 75% seen once. Source material: peripheral blood. The source is a man aged 45 to 65 with COVID-19, enrolled during active disease.

This clone showed up just a few times. In nucleotides, the CDR3 is TGTGCCAGCAGTTACGATTTCGGGGGGACTGAAGCTTTCTTT. It specifies CASSYDFGGTEAFF. The chain is built from TRBV6-2 or TRBV6-3 and TRBJ1-1; D might be TRBD1 (5 bases). Germline lookup yields CDR1 MNHEY and CDR2 SVGEGT. V was shortened by 2 bases and J by 5 bases, with 12 bases between the two germline ends. The length of the CDR3 is 14 residues.

This clone was counted a single time. The genes are TRBV13 and TRBJ2-7; no definite D call. The ends were cut back, 5 bases at V and 0 bases at J, with 8 bases in the middle. This CDR3 spans 13 amino acids. Germline assignment: CDR1 PRHDT and CDR2 FYEKMQ (reference sequence). CDR3 DNA sequence: TGTGCCAGCAGCCCCGAGAGCTCCTACGAGCAGTACTTC. Its translation is CASSPESSYEQYF.

The genes are TRBV19 and TRBJ1-4; weak D call: TRBD1 (6 bases). Trimming removed 4 bases from V and 8 bases from J, with 11 bases in between. The CDR3 is 13 residues long. Germline-derived CDR1 and CDR2 are LNHDA and SQIVND (reference sequence). The CDR3 region has the DNA TGTGCCAGTAGTACCGACAGGCCGGAAAAACTGTTTTTT. It codes for CASSTDRPEKLFF.

V is TRBV2 and J is TRBJ2-3; TRBD2 aligns across 10 bases. The CDR3 is made up of 17 amino acids. The trim removed 1 base at V and 0 bases at J, leaving 4 bases unmatched. Germline assignment: CDR1 SNHLY and CDR2 FYNNEI. In nucleotides, the CDR3 is TGTGCCAGCAGTGAAGAGCAGGGACTAGCGAGCACAGATACGCAGTATTTT. Encoded protein: CASSEEQGLASTDTQYF.

The V gene is TRBV7-8, the J gene TRBJ2-1; 7 nucleotides match TRBD2. The V gene end was trimmed by 3 bases and the J gene end by 0 bases; junction bases not matched to a gene: 2. This CDR3 region has 15 residues. Germline values: CDR1 SGHVS, CDR2 FQNEAQ. In nucleotides, the CDR3 is TGTGCCAGCAGCTTCGGGACTACCTCCTACAATGAGCAGTTCTTC. Protein: CASSFGTTSYNEQFF.

This chain connects TRBV28 to TRBJ1-6; 7 nucleotides align to TRBD1. Germline V gene lookup returns CDR1 MDHEN and CDR2 SYDVKM. The CDR3 loop spans 15 amino acids. The V segment lost 6 bases and the J segment 6 bases; nucleotides outside the gene matches: 8. The CDR3 loop reads CASSAVGGGNSPLHF. In DNA, the CDR3 is TGTGCCAGCAGCGCAGTAGGGGGCGGTAATTCACCCCTCCACTTT. Full variable domain (outside the CDR3, taken from reference TRBV28 and TRBJ1-6): DVKVTQSSRYLVKRTGEKVFLECVQDMDHENMFWYRQDPGLGLRLIYFSYDVKMKEKGDIPEGYSVSREKKERFSLILESASTNQTSMYLCASSAVGGGNSPLHFGNGTRLTVT.

This clone was counted a single time. This sequence joins TRBV27 and TRBJ2-2; tentative D call: TRBD2 (6 bases). Deletions cut 3 bases from V and 2 bases from J, with 10 bases between. Germline V lookup: CDR1 MNHEY, CDR2 SMNVEV (reference sequence). The CDR3 spans 15 residues. The chain's CDR3 is CASSFLAGNTGELFF. DNA for the CDR3: TGTGCCAGCAGTTTTCTGGCGGGAAACACCGGGGAGCTGTTTTTT.

Regarding this clone: Other nucleotide sequences in the sample specify the same CDR3. The rearrangement links TRBV5-1 to TRBJ2-2; 8 bases match TRBD2. Germline V lookup: CDR1 SGHRS, CDR2 YFSETQ. This CDR3 spans 15 amino acids. The V and J ends lost 0 bases and 4 bases, in that order; junction bases with no gene match: 2. The CDR3 spells CASSLALAGTGELFF. CDR3 nucleotide sequence: TGCGCCAGCAGCTTGGCTCTAGCGGGCACCGGGGAGCTGTTTTTT.

This sequence joins TRBV28 and TRBJ2-3, with D hard to call. The germline V gene encodes CDR1 MDHEN and CDR2 SYDVKM. The germline V and J ends were trimmed by 4 bases and 6 bases, with 17 bases remaining between them. This CDR3 is built from 15 residues. For the CDR3, the DNA is TGTGCCAGCAGTTCTTCCCTGACCGGTAGCGATACGCAGTATTTT. Its translation: CASSSSLTGSDTQYF.

The J gene is TRBJ2-5, the V gene TRBV11-2; 11 bases are shared with TRBD2. Per the germline V gene, CDR1 is SGHAT and CDR2 is FQNNGV. The CDR3 has 19 amino acids. The ends lost 1 base at V and 5 bases at J; junction bases unmatched: 15. The CDR3 spells CASSLGWQGGSGRAETQYF. CDR3 DNA: TGTGCCAGCAGCTTAGGGTGGCAGGGAGGTAGCGGGAGGGCGGAGACCCAGTACTTC.

The chain combines TRBV15 with TRBJ2-3, with D possibly matching TRBD1 (5 bases). The CDR3 is 14 amino acids. Germline values: CDR1 LNHNV, CDR2 YYDKDF (reference sequence). V shed 0 bases and J shed 4 bases, with 8 bases lying between them. CDR3 in DNA: TGTGCCACCAGCAGAGAAGGGGCAGCAGATACGCAGTATTTT. This encodes CATSREGAADTQYF.

This chain connects TRBV9 to TRBJ2-7; 10 positions agree with TRBD2. CDR1 and CDR2 (germline): SGDLS, YYNGEE. J was trimmed by 6 bases and V by 6 bases; bases with no gene match: 9. The CDR3 runs to 14 residues. DNA of the CDR3: TGTGCCAGCACCTCGGGACTAGCGACTGGCGAGCAGTACTTC. It translates to CASTSGLATGEQYF.